A selection of T cell receptor beta chains follows, all from one sample in a study of T-cell reconstitution after alpha-beta-depleted transplantation in children. Each CDR3 protein is one row after TCRdb ran MiXCR on the PCR reads. The repertoire has over 85,000 distinct CDR3 sequences, roughly 7.2% of them found once; the top ten carry over 15%. Here the sequenced sample was PBMCs, taken before TCRalphabeta/CD19-depleted stem cell transplant. The receptors come from a boy younger than 10 with acute lymphoblastic leukemia, due to receive a stem cell transplant. CDR3s include the opening cysteine and the closing phenylalanine or tryptophan. D genes are given only for firm matches.

j_call | v_call | d_call | cdr3_aa
TRBJ1-1 | TRBV3-1 | . | CASSQDDRQLNTEAFF
TRBJ2-5 | TRBV7-2 | TRBD1 | CASSLGDRDQETQYF
TRBJ2-2 | TRBV18 | TRBD2 | CASSPTSGGANTGELFF
TRBJ1-1 | TRBV5-1 | . | CASSPHLMNTEAFF
TRBJ1-2 | TRBV6-1 | . | CASSEQPVYGYTF
TRBJ2-1 | TRBV18 | TRBD2 | CASSPGNWDYWYNEQFF
TRBJ1-5 | TRBV12-3/TRBV12-4 | . | CASSLASTTAYSNQPQHF
TRBJ1-2 | TRBV4-3 | TRBD1 | CASSQDRDRRDYGYTF
TRBJ1-1 | TRBV28 | . | CASWTVQSGLMNTEAFF
TRBJ2-5 | TRBV5-1 | . | CASSSPRDMQETQYF
TRBJ2-3 | TRBV11-3 | TRBD2 | CASSPGLAGATDTQYF
TRBJ2-5 | TRBV29-1 | TRBD1 | CSVRPGTGGKETQYF
TRBJ2-2 | TRBV20-1 | . | CSARVSTNTGELFF
TRBJ1-5 | TRBV5-6 | . | CASSFAGSNQPQHF
TRBJ1-1 | TRBV27 | . | CASSFGKRLTEAFF
TRBJ2-3 | TRBV7-8 | TRBD2 | CASSLASGGNTQYF
TRBJ2-1 | TRBV6-4 | TRBD2 | CASSDSGGGANEQFF
TRBJ1-5 | TRBV18 | . | CASSPQVNQPQHF
TRBJ2-1 | TRBV6-1 | . | CASSEALRVTWGDEQFF
TRBJ2-2 | TRBV6-5 | TRBD1 | CASRRQGDGELFF
TRBJ1-3 | TRBV19 | . | CASSSGLLSGNTIYF
TRBJ2-7 | TRBV5-7 | . | CASSLERVKSYEQYF
TRBJ1-1 | TRBV11-1 | . | CSSSSIGLEAFF
TRBJ1-4 | TRBV7-8 | TRBD1 | CASSRRQGINEKLFF
TRBJ2-5 | TRBV11-3 | . | CASSFQGGRARETQYF
TRBJ1-4 | TRBV7-9 | . | CASSLRTDGEKLFF
TRBJ2-3 | TRBV24-1 | TRBD1 | CATSERTGATDTQYF
TRBJ2-2 | TRBV2 | . | CASTPNTGELFF
TRBJ2-3 | TRBV5-4 | TRBD2 | CASSTSGGLTDTQYF
TRBJ1-1 | TRBV6-5 | . | CASTMTGNTEAFF
TRBJ2-1 | TRBV5-1 | . | CASQEEGTHNEQFF
TRBJ2-2 | TRBV27 | . | CASRSQLGDVGGELFF
TRBJ2-3 | TRBV27 | TRBD2 | CASRMTSGDTQYF
TRBJ2-3 | TRBV5-6 | TRBD2 | CASSTLYRLAASTDTQYF
TRBJ1-4 | TRBV7-2 | . | CASSLGHRATNEKLFF
TRBJ2-2 | TRBV20-1 | . | CSARQGTRTGELFF
TRBJ1-3 | TRBV12-3/TRBV12-4 | . | CASSPRSGNTIYF
TRBJ1-5 | TRBV6-5 | . | CASRPPSGESQPQHF
TRBJ2-5 | TRBV7-7 | TRBD2 | CASSFWRAGQQETQYF
TRBJ1-4 | TRBV7-6 | . | CASSKNGQINEKLFF
TRBJ2-1 | TRBV7-2 | . | CASSFAGAGWNEQFF
TRBJ2-7 | TRBV5-4 | TRBD1 | CASSRDSNALYEQYF
TRBJ2-7 | TRBV29-1 | . | CSVEGKGTYEQYF
TRBJ2-5 | TRBV5-1 | TRBD1 | CASSLLGTGGQETQYF
TRBJ2-3 | TRBV7-3 | TRBD2 | CASSPGLAGGRRTDTQYF